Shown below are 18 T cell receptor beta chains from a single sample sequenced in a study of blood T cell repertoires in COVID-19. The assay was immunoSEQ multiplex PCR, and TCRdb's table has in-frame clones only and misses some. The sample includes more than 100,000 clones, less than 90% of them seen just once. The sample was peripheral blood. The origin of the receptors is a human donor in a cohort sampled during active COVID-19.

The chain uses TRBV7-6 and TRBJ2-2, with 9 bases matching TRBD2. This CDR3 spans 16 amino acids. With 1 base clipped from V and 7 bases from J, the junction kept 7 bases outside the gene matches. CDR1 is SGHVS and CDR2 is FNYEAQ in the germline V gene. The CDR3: CASSLGRGGRGGELFF. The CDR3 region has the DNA TGTGCCAGCAGCTTAGGACGCGGCGGGAGGGGCGGGGAGCTGTTTTTT.

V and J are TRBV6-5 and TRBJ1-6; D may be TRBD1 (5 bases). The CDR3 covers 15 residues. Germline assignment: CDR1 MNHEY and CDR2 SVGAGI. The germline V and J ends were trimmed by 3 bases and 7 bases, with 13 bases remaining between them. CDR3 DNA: TGTGCCAGCAGTTATACGACAGTTCCGAATTCACCCCTCCACTTT. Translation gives CASSYTTVPNSPLHF.

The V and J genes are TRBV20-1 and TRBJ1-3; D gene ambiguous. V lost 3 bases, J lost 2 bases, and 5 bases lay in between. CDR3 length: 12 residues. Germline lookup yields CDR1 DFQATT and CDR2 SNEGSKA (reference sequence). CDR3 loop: CSASTAGNTIYF. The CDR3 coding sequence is TGCAGTGCTAGTACGGCTGGAAACACCATATATTTT.

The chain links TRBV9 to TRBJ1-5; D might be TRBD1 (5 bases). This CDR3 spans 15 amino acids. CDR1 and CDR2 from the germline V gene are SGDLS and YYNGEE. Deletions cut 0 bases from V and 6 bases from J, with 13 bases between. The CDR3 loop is CASSVGPGGSQPQHF. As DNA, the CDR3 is TGTGCCAGCAGCGTAGGGCCCGGGGGAAGTCAGCCCCAGCATTTT.

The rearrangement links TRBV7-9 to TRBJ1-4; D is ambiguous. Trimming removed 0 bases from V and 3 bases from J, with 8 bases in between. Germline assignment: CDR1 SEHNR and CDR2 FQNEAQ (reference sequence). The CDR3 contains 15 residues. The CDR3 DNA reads TGTGCCAGCAGCTTAGCGCAGGTAGCTAATGAAAAACTGTTTTTT. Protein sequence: CASSLAQVANEKLFF. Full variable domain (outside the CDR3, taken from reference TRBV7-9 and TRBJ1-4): DTGVSQNPRHKITKRGQNVTFRCDPISEHNRLYWYRQTLGQGPEFLTYFQNEAQLEKSRLLSDRFSAERPKGSFSTLEIQRTEQGDSAMYLCASSLAQVANEKLFFGSGTQLSVL.

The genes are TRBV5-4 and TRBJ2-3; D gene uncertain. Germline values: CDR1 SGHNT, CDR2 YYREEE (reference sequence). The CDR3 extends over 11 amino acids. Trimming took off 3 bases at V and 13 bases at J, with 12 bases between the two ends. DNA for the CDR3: TGTGCCAGCAGCTCTTACATCGAGGAGTATTTT. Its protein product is CASSSYIEEYF.

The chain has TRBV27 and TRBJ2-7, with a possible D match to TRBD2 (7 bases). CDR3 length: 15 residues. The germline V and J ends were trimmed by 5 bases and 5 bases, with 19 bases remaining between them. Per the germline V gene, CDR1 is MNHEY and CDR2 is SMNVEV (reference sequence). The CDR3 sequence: CASSPRGGGANEQYF. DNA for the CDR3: TGTGCCAGCAGTCCTCGAGGAGGGGGGGCGAACGAGCAGTACTTC.

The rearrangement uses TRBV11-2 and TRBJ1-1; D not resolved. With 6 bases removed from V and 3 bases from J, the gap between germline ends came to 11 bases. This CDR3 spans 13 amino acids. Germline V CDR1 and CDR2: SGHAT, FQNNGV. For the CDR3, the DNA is TGTGCCAGCAGTTGGGCCACCCACACTGAAGCTTTCTTT. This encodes CASSWATHTEAFF.

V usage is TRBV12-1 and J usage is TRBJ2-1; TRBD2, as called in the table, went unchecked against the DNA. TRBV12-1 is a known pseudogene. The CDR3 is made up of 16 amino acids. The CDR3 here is CASSFARESSNHEQFF. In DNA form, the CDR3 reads TGTGCCAGCAGCTTTGCGAGGGAGAGTAGTAATCATGAGCAGTTCTTC.

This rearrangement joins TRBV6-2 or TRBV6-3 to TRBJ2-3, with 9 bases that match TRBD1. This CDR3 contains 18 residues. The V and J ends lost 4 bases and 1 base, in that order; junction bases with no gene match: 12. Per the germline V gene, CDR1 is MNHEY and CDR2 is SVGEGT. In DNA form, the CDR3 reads TGTGCCAGCAGTTCCTACGTCCAGACAGGGGGAGGCACAGATACGCAGTATTTT. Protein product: CASSSYVQTGGGTDTQYF.

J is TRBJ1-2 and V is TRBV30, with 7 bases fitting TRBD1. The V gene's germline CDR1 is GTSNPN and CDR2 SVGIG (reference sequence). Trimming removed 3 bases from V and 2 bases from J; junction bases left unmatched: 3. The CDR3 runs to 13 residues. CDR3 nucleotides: TGTGCCTGGAGACCGGACAGGAACTATGGCTACACCTTC. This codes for CAWRPDRNYGYTF.

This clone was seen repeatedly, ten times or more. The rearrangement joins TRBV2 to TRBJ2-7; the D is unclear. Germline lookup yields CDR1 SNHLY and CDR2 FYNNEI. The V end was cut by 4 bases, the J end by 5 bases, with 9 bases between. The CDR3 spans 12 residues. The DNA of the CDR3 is TGTGCCAGCAGTGGTGGTCAGGACGAGCAGTACTTC. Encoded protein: CASSGGQDEQYF.

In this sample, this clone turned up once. Here the CDR3 reads CASSSTGDEQFF. CDR3 sequence (DNA): TGTGCCAGCAGTTCGACAGGGGATGAGCAGTTCTTC. The rearrangement uses TRBV28 and TRBJ2-1, with 8 nucleotides matching TRBD1. The length of the CDR3 is 12 residues. The germline CDR1 and CDR2 sequences are MDHEN and SYDVKM. V lost 4 bases, J lost 8 bases, and 1 base stayed unmatched.

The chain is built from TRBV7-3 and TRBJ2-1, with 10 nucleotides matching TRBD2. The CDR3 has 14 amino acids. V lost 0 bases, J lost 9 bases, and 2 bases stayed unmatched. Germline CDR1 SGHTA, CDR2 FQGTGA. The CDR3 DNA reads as TGTGCCAGCAGCTTAACGGGACTAGCGAGTGAGCAGTTCTTC. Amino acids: CASSLTGLASEQFF.

CDR3 in DNA: TGTGCCAGCAGGATACCGGGACAGAGATACTATGGCTACACCTTC. Protein sequence: CASRIPGQRYYGYTF. This chain connects TRBV2 to TRBJ1-2; 7 nucleotides align to TRBD1. The length of the CDR3 is 15 residues. V shed 6 bases, J shed 3 bases, and the junction held 10 bases outside the gene matches. CDR1 SNHLY and CDR2 FYNNEI come from the germline V gene.

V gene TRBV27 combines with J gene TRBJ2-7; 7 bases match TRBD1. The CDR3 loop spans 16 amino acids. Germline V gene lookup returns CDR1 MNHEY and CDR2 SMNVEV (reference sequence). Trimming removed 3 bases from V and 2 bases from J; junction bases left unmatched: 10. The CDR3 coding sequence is TGTGCCAGCAGTTTGAGGGGGCCCCCTACACCCTACGAGCAGTACTTC. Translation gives CASSLRGPPTPYEQYF.

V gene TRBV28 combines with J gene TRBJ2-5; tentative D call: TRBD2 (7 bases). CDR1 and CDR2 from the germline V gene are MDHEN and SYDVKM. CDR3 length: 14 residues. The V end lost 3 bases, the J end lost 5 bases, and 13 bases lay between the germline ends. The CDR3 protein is CASSLRGGGETQYF. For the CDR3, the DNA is TGTGCCAGCAGTTTGAGGGGAGGGGGGGAGACCCAGTACTTC. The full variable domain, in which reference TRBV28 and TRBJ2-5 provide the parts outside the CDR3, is DVKVTQSSRYLVKRTGEKVFLECVQDMDHENMFWYRQDPGLGLRLIYFSYDVKMKEKGDIPEGYSVSREKKERFSLILESASTNQTSMYLCASSLRGGGETQYFGPGTRLLVL.

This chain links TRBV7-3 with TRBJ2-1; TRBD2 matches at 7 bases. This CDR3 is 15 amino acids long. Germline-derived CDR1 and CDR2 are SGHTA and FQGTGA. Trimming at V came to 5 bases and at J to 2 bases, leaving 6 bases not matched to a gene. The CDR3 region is CASSPQRGAYNEQFF. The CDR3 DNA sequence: TGTGCCAGCAGCCCACAGCGGGGAGCCTACAATGAGCAGTTCTTC.